These 28 T cell receptor beta chains were all obtained from the same sample, sequenced in a study of cytomegalovirus exposure and HLA in healthy donors. Vbeta (60) and Jbeta (13) primers were used in the PCR. Data came from immunoSEQ multiplex PCR; TCRdb stores just in-frame clones and leaves some out. Found here are around 160,000 clones; the top ten clones hold 1.5% to 2%. Material for sequencing was PBMCs. These receptors all stem from a woman aged 50 to 65 in good health and CMV-seronegative.

J is TRBJ1-1 and V is TRBV14; D possibly corresponds to TRBD1 (6 bases). V was shortened by 4 bases and J by 7 bases, with 13 bases between the two germline ends. The CDR3 sequence is 13 residues long. From germline, CDR1 is SGHDN and CDR2 FVKESK. CDR3 in amino acids: CASSPQGGNEAFF. The CDR3 DNA sequence: TGTGCCAGCAGCCCTCAAGGGGGTAATGAAGCTTTCTTT.

This chain links TRBV18 with TRBJ1-4; maybe TRBD1 (5 bases). There are 17 residues in the CDR3. V lost 0 bases and J 7 bases, leaving 18 bases between the germline ends. Germline V CDR1 and CDR2: KGHSH, LQKENI. The CDR3 protein is CASSPPRLPDGGEKLFF. Written as DNA, the CDR3 is TGTGCCAGCTCACCACCCCGTCTACCAGACGGGGGTGAAAAACTGTTTTTT.

The chain has TRBV28 and TRBJ2-7, with TRBD1 matching over 8 bases. CDR1 and CDR2 (germline): MDHEN, SYDVKM. The CDR3 has 13 residues. Unmatched junction bases numbered 7, after V lost 9 bases and J lost 3 bases. The CDR3 here is CASTPGQDYEQYF. Here the CDR3 DNA reads TGTGCCAGTACTCCGGGACAGGACTACGAGCAGTACTTC.

The rearrangement links TRBV7-3 to TRBJ1-1, with no clear D. The CDR3 covers 14 residues. V lost 0 bases, J lost 2 bases, and 7 bases lay in between. The V gene's germline CDR1 is SGHTA and CDR2 FQGTGA. The chain's CDR3 is CASSLTRDNTEAFF. The CDR3 DNA reads TGTGCCAGCAGCTTAACCCGGGATAACACTGAAGCTTTCTTT.

The chain recombines TRBV7-8 with TRBJ1-1, with 7 nucleotides matching TRBD1. V was pared by 8 bases and J by 6 bases, with 6 bases of the junction left unmatched. From germline, CDR1 is SGHVS and CDR2 FQNEAQ. The CDR3 is 12 amino acids. The CDR3 sequence: CASGRGIAEAFF. The CDR3 nucleotides are TGTGCCAGCGGCAGGGGGATAGCTGAAGCTTTCTTT.

The chain employs TRBV28 and TRBJ1-2; D remains ambiguous. Germline V lookup: CDR1 MDHEN, CDR2 SYDVKM. CDR3 length equals 13 residues. V lost 6 bases to trimming and J lost 1 base, with 9 bases between them. The chain's CDR3 is CASRINSNYGYTF. The CDR3 DNA sequence: TGTGCCAGCAGAATAAACAGTAACTATGGCTACACCTTC.

This sequence joins TRBV9 and TRBJ1-1, with a weak D call TRBD1 (6 bases). CDR1 and CDR2 (germline): SGDLS, YYNGEE. The CDR3 runs 16 residues. V lost 1 base, J lost 0 bases, and 13 bases lay in between. The CDR3 region has the DNA TGTGCCAGCAGCGTACAGGGGACACGGGTGAACACTGAAGCTTTCTTT. Translated, it gives CASSVQGTRVNTEAFF.

The rearrangement joins TRBV4-2 to TRBJ2-3, with 10 bases that match TRBD2. This CDR3 is 16 amino acids long. CDR1 is LGHNA, CDR2 YNFKEQ, per germline. Unmatched junction bases numbered 8, after V lost 0 bases and J lost 8 bases. CDR3 amino acids: CASSQDSSGGAGTQYF. CDR3 DNA: TGTGCCAGCAGCCAAGATTCGAGCGGGGGGGCCGGTACGCAGTATTTT.

The chain couples TRBV2 to TRBJ1-1, with D perhaps matching TRBD1 (6 bases). V was clipped by 7 bases and J by 3 bases, with 15 bases between them. Germline loops: CDR1 SNHLY, CDR2 FYNNEI. The CDR3 runs 14 residues. DNA of the CDR3: TGTGCCAGCACGTGGGGGGGCCCTTACACTGAAGCTTTCTTT. Its translation is CASTWGGPYTEAFF.

The CDR3 bases are TGCGCCAGCAGCTTAAGTTCAGGGGAGGGAGAGACCCAGTACTTC. Its translation is CASSLSSGEGETQYF. This sequence joins TRBV5-1 and TRBJ2-5, with D tentatively TRBD2 (7 bases). Trimming pared 2 bases from V and 4 bases from J, leaving 15 bases between. Germline V lookup: CDR1 SGHRS, CDR2 YFSETQ. The CDR3 contains 15 residues.

The chain employs TRBV6-1 and TRBJ1-1; D is ambiguous. Germline V gives CDR1 MNHNS, CDR2 SASEGT. V was cut by 8 bases and J by 3 bases, with 16 bases left in between. The CDR3 is 14 residues long. The CDR3 reads CASGTAPLYTEAFF. DNA of the CDR3: TGTGCCAGCGGTACCGCCCCCCTATACACTGAAGCTTTCTTT.

The CDR3 sequence is CASSSDRGGNIQYF. The CDR3, as DNA: TGTGCCAGCAGCTCGGACAGGGGAGGAAACATTCAGTACTTC. The chain links TRBV13 to TRBJ2-4; 9 nucleotides match TRBD1. The germline V gene has CDR1 PRHDT and CDR2 FYEKMQ (reference sequence). The length of the CDR3 is 14 residues. The ends lost 4 bases at V and 6 bases at J; junction bases unmatched: 4.

V gene TRBV5-1 combines with J gene TRBJ1-2, with 10 bases lining up with TRBD1. Per germline, CDR1 SGHRS and CDR2 YFSETQ. V shed 2 bases and J 2 bases; nucleotides not matched to a gene: 15. This CDR3 region has 19 residues. Here the CDR3 DNA reads TGCGCCAGCAGCTTACCTCCGGGACAGGGGAACCAGAAGAACTATGGCTACACCTTC. Amino acids: CASSLPPGQGNQKNYGYTF.

V and J are TRBV18 and TRBJ2-3; 8 bases are a match to TRBD1. This CDR3 contains 15 residues. With V trimmed by 2 bases and J by 6 bases, 7 bases remained unmatched. The germline V gene has CDR1 KGHSH and CDR2 LQKENI. Here the CDR3 reads CASSPDRGFDDTQYF. The CDR3 coding sequence is TGTGCCAGCTCACCAGACAGGGGATTCGACGATACGCAGTATTTT.

V is TRBV7-3 and J is TRBJ2-3; possible D gene TRBD2, 5 bases. CDR3 length equals 18 residues. V lost 0 bases and J lost 0, with 16 bases in between. CDR1 is SGHTA, CDR2 FQGTGA, per germline. In DNA form, the CDR3 reads TGTGCCAGCAGCTTAACTCCCATTGGCGGGCTTAGCACAGATACGCAGTATTTT. Its protein product is CASSLTPIGGLSTDTQYF.

The V and J genes are TRBV28 and TRBJ1-5; TRBD1 matches at 10 bases. Germline CDR1 MDHEN, CDR2 SYDVKM. The CDR3 totals 15 residues. The junction had 8 bases not matched to a gene; V was cut back by 6 bases and J by 6 bases. CDR3 DNA sequence: TGTGCCAGCAGCTCTCCGGGACAGGGGTTTCAGCCCCAGCATTTT. It encodes CASSSPGQGFQPQHF. The complete variable domain, with remaining parts taken from reference TRBV28 and TRBJ1-5, reads DVKVTQSSRYLVKRTGEKVFLECVQDMDHENMFWYRQDPGLGLRLIYFSYDVKMKEKGDIPEGYSVSREKKERFSLILESASTNQTSMYLCASSSPGQGFQPQHFGDGTRLSIL.

The V and J genes are TRBV28 and TRBJ2-7; D remains ambiguous. V gave up 3 bases and J gave up 0 bases, with 12 bases separating them. The CDR3 runs 15 residues. Germline lookup yields CDR1 MDHEN and CDR2 SYDVKM. The CDR3 loop is CASSLSQIASYEQYF. In nucleotides, the CDR3 is TGTGCCAGCAGTTTGAGTCAAATAGCCTCCTACGAGCAGTACTTC.

The gene calls are TRBV19 and TRBJ1-2; possible D gene TRBD1, 5 bases. Per germline, CDR1 LNHDA and CDR2 SQIVND (reference sequence). V lost 1 base to trimming and J lost 3 bases, with 9 bases between them. This CDR3 comprises 14 residues. In DNA form, the CDR3 reads TGTGCCAGTAGTATAGTCAGGGATGACTATGGCTACACCTTC. Translating it yields CASSIVRDDYGYTF.

V usage is TRBV29-1 and J usage is TRBJ1-1; no clear D gene. V was pared by 4 bases and J by 7 bases, with 13 bases between. Germline V CDR1 and CDR2: SQVTM, ANQGSEA. There are 12 residues in the CDR3. The chain's CDR3 is CSVVPGRHEAFF. The CDR3 DNA reads TGCAGCGTTGTTCCCGGCCGACATGAAGCTTTCTTT.

The CDR3 loop reads CASSPQFGSPLHF. CDR3 DNA sequence: TGTGCCAGCAGCCCCCAATTCGGGTCACCCCTCCACTTT. V is TRBV11-1 and J is TRBJ1-6; no firm D call. Per germline, CDR1 SGHAT and CDR2 FQDESV (reference sequence). CDR3 length: 13 residues. V lost 5 bases and J lost 10, with 12 bases in between.

V gene TRBV5-4 combines with J gene TRBJ2-3; the D gene is possibly TRBD2 (6 bases). Trimming left V 7 bases short and J 0 bases short, with 12 bases between. Germline values: CDR1 SGHNT, CDR2 YYREEE (reference sequence). This CDR3 region has 14 residues. CDR3 in amino acids: CASAETRSTDTQYF. The CDR3 nucleotides are TGTGCCAGCGCTGAGACTAGAAGCACAGATACGCAGTATTTT.

The chain employs TRBV9 and TRBJ1-3; TRBD1 agrees at 8 bases. Germline values: CDR1 SGDLS, CDR2 YYNGEE. V lost 3 bases to trimming and J lost 0 bases; unmatched junction nucleotides: 8. CDR3 length: 17 amino acids. CDR3 residues: CASSARTGISSGNTIYF. The CDR3 DNA follows: TGTGCCAGCAGCGCCCGGACAGGGATAAGCTCTGGAAACACCATATATTTT.

The chain links TRBV5-1 to TRBJ2-7; perhaps TRBD2 as D (5 bases). The V end was cut by 2 bases, the J end by 0 bases, with 12 bases between. The length of the CDR3 is 15 residues. CDR1 is SGHRS, CDR2 YFSETQ, per germline. For the CDR3, the DNA is TGCGCCAGCAGCTTTCGTATAGAGGGCTCCTACGAGCAGTACTTC. As protein: CASSFRIEGSYEQYF.

V is TRBV19 and J is TRBJ1-5; the D is unclear. Trimming took off 7 bases at V and 4 bases at J, with 11 bases between the two ends. Germline-derived CDR1 and CDR2 are LNHDA and SQIVND (reference sequence). CDR3 length: 13 residues. The CDR3 is CASTRDFNQPQHF. CDR3 in DNA: TGTGCCAGTACCCGGGATTTTAATCAGCCCCAGCATTTT.

The rearrangement joins TRBV4-2 to TRBJ1-1; 7 bases align to TRBD1. Trimming removed 5 bases from V and 2 bases from J; junction bases left unmatched: 8. CDR1 and CDR2 from the germline V gene are LGHNA and YNFKEQ. The CDR3 covers 15 residues. The CDR3 loop reads CASSTQTGINTEAFF. The CDR3 DNA follows: TGTGCCAGCAGCACCCAGACAGGGATTAACACTGAAGCTTTCTTT.

The CDR3 spells CASSPYSASYEQYF. The DNA of the CDR3 is TGTGCCAGCAGTCCCTACAGTGCTTCCTACGAGCAGTACTTC. The chain couples TRBV6-5 to TRBJ2-5; D not resolved. The DNA end is more similar to TRBJ2-7, so the J call may be wrong. Per germline, CDR1 MNHEY and CDR2 SVGAGI. This CDR3 region has 14 residues.

The rearrangement joins TRBV7-2 to TRBJ2-2; no definite D call. The CDR3 totals 14 residues. V shed 4 bases and J shed 3 bases, with 9 bases lying between them. Germline CDR1 SGHTA, CDR2 FQGNSA. The CDR3 loop is CASSYSSDTGELFF. CDR3 coding DNA: TGTGCCAGCAGCTACTCATCGGACACCGGGGAGCTGTTTTTT.

The gene calls are TRBV30 and TRBJ2-1; 11 nucleotides match TRBD2. The germline gives CDR1 GTSNPN, CDR2 SVGIG (reference sequence). V lost 4 bases to trimming and J lost 3 bases; unmatched junction nucleotides: 5. The length of the CDR3 is 15 residues. The DNA for the CDR3 is TGTGCCTGGATTACTAGCGGGGGACTCTACAATGAGCAGTTCTTC. As protein: CAWITSGGLYNEQFF.